This TCR beta chain came from a study of cytomegalovirus exposure and HLA in healthy donors. Findings and caveats of the study: Three CMV-associated chains were confirmed in vitro to be specific for CMV antigens. V- and J-gene trimming of TCR beta was linked (in a later analysis) to a missense DCLRE1C variant.

The PCR had 60 Vbeta and 13 Jbeta primers. Produced via immunoSEQ multiplex PCR; TCRdb's table is partial and in-frame only. The table has almost 200,000 clones, approximately 85% seen once; the top ten hold approximately 2.1%. V lost 5 bases and J lost 7; bases outside the gene matches: 9. The germline gives CDR1 SGHRS, CDR2 YFSETQ. This CDR3 contains 15 residues. Of note for this clone: Its target is unknown.

Sequenced sample: PBMCs. The clonotype was recovered from a woman aged 45-60 years in good health and CMV-seronegative. This chain connects TRBV5-1 to TRBJ2-2, with TRBD2 matching over 9 bases. DNA for the CDR3: TGCGCCAGCAGTTATAGCGGGAGTGTGAACGGGGAGCTGTTTTTT. Translating gives CASSYSGSVNGELFF.